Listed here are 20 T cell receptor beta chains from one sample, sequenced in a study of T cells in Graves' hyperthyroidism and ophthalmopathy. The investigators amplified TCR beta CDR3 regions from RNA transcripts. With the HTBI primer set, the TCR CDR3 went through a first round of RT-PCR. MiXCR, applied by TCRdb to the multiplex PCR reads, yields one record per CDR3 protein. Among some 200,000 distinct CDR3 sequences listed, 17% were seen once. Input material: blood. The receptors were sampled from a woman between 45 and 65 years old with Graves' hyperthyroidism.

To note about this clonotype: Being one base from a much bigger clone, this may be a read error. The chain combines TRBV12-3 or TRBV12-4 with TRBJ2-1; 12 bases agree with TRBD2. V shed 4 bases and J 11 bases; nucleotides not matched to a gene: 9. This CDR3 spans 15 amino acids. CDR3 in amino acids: CASSSRLAGVGKQFF. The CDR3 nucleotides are TGTGCCAGCAGTTCCCGACTAGCGGGAGTGGGTAAGCAGTTCTTC.

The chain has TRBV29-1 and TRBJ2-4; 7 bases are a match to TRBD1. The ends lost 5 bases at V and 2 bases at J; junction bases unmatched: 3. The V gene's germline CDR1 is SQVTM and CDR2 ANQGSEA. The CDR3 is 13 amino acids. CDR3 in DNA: TGCAGCGTTACAGGGGTTTCCAAAAACATTCAGTACTTC. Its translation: CSVTGVSKNIQYF.

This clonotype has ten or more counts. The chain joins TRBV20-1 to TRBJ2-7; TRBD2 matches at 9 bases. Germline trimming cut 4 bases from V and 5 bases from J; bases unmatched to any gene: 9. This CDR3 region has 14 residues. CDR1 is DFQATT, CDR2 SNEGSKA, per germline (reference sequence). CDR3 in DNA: TGCAGTGCTACGATTATAGCGGGAGCACACGAGCAGTACTTC. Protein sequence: CSATIIAGAHEQYF.

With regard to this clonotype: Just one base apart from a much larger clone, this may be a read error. CDR3 nucleotides: TGTGCCAGTAGTATTCGTAGGGAGGGCAATCAGCCCCAGCGTTTT. Residues: CASSIRREGNQPQRF. This rearrangement joins TRBV19 to TRBJ1-5; no firm D call. Germline-derived CDR1 and CDR2 are LNHDA and SQIVND (reference sequence). The CDR3 is 15 residues long.

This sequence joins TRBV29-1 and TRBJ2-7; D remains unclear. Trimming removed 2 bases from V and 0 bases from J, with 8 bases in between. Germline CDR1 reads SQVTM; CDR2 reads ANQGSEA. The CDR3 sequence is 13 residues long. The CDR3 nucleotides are TGCAGCGTTGAAACCAGGCTCTCCTACGAGCAGTACTTC. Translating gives CSVETRLSYEQYF.

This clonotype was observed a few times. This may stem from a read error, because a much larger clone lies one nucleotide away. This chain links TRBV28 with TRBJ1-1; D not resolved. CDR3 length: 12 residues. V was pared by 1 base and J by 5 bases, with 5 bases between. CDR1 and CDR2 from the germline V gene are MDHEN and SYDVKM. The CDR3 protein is CASSLSGTEAFF. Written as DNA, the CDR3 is TGTGCCAGCAGTTTATCGGGGACTGAAGCTTTCTTT. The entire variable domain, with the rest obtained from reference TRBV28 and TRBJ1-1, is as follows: DVKVTQSSRYLVKRTGEKVFLECVQDMDHENMFWYRQDPGLGLRLIYFSYDVKMKEKGDIPEGYSVSREKKERFSLILESASTNQTSMYLCASSLSGTEAFFGQGTRLTVV.

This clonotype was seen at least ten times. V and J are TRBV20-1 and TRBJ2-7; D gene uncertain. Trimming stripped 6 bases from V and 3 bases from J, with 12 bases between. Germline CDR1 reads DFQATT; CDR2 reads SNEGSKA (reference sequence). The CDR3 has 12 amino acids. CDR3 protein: CSATLDNYEQYF. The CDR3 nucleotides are TGCAGTGCCACCCTAGACAACTACGAGCAGTACTTC.

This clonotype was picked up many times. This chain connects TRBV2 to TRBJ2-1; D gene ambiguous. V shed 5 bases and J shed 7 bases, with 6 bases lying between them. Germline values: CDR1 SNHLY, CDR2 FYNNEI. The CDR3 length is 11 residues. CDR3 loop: CASSFWNEQFF. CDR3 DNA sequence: TGTGCCAGCAGTTTTTGGAATGAGCAGTTCTTC.

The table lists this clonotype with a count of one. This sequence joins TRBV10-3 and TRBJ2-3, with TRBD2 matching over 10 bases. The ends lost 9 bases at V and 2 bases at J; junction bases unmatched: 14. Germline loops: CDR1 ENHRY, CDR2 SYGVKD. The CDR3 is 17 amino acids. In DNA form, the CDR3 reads TGTGCCATACGACTAGCGGGCGTGGGGGGGTCCACAGATACGCAGTATTTT. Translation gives CAIRLAGVGGSTDTQYF.

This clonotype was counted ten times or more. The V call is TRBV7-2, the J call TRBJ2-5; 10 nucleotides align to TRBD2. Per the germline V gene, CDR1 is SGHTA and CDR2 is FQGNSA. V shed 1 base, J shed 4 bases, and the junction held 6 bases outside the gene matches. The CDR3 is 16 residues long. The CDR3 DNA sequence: TGTGCCAGCAGCTTAGAATCTAGCGGGAGAGGAGAGACCCAGTACTTC. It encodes CASSLESSGRGETQYF.

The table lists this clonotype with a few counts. The CDR3 nucleotides are TGCAGTGCTAGTCTGGGACGGAGCTACGAGCAGTACTTC. Residues: CSASLGRSYEQYF. The chain combines TRBV20-1 with TRBJ2-7; D assignment may be TRBD1 or TRBD2 (5 bases each). Germline V gene data show CDR1 as DFQATT and CDR2 as SNEGSKA (reference sequence). The CDR3 length is 13 residues. Trimming removed 3 bases from V and 3 bases from J, with 12 bases in between.

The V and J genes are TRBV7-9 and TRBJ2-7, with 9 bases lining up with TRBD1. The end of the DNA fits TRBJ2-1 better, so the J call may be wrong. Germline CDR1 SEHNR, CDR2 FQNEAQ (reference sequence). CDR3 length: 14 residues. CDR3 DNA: TGTGCCAGCAGCGCGGGACAGGGAACCTACGAGCAGTTCTTC. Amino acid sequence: CASSAGQGTYEQFF.

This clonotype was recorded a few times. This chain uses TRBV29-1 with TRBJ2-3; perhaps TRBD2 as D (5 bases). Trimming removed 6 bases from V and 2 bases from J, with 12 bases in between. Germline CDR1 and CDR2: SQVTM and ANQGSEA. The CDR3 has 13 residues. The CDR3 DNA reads TGCAGCGTAGAGGGAATACCCACAGATACGCAGTATTTT. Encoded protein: CSVEGIPTDTQYF.

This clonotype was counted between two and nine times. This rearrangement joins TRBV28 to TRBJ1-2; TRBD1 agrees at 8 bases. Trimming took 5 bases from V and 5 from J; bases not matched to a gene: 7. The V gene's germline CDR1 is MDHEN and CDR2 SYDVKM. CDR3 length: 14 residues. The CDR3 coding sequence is TGTGCCAGCAGTGCCGGACAGGGTACTTATGGCTACACCTTC. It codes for CASSAGQGTYGYTF.

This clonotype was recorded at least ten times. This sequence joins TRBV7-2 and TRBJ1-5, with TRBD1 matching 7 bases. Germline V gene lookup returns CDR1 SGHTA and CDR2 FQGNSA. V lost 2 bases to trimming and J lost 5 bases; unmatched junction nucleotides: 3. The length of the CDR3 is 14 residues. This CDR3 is CASSLITGDQPQHF. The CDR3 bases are TGTGCCAGCAGCTTAATTACAGGGGATCAGCCCCAGCATTTT.

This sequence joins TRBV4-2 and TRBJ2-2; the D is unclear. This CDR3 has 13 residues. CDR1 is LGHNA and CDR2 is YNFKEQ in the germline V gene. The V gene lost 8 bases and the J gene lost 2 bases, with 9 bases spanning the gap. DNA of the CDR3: TGTGCCAGCGGAGAAAGAAACACCGGGGAGCTGTTTTTT. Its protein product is CASGERNTGELFF.

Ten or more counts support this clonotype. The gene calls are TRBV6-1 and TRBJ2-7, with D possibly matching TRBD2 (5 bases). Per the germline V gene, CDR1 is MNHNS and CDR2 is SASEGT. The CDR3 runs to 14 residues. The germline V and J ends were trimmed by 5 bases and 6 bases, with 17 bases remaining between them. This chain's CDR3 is CASSMESGVREQYF. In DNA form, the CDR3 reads TGTGCCAGCAGTATGGAAAGCGGAGTCCGCGAGCAGTACTTC.

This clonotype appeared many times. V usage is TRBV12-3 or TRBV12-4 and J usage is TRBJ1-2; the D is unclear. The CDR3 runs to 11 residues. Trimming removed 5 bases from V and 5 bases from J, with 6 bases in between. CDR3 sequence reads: CASSLGYGYTF. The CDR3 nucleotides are TGTGCCAGCAGTCTTGGATATGGCTACACCTTC.

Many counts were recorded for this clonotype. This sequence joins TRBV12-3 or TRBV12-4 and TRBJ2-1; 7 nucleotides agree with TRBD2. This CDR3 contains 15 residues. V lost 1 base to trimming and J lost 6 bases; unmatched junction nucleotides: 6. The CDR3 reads CASSLGTSPRNEQFF. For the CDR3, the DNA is TGTGCCAGCAGTTTAGGGACTAGTCCTCGCAATGAGCAGTTCTTC.

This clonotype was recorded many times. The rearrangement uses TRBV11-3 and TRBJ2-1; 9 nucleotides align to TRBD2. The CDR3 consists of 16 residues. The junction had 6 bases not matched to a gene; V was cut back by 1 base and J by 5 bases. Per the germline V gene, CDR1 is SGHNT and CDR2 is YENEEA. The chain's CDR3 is CASSLVAGDRDNEQFF. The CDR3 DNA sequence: TGTGCCAGCAGCTTAGTAGCGGGAGACAGGGACAATGAGCAGTTCTTC.